Listed below are T cell receptor beta chains from one sample, sequenced in a study of control samples from healthy donors and cancer patients. Here immunoSEQ multiplex PCR was the method, and the copy in TCRdb shows in-frame clones only, minus some. The sample contains 150,000 or so clones, about 90% of which appear only once. The sequenced sample was blood. The receptors originated from a man aged 18-30 years in good health. Each CDR3 is given with its conserved first and last residue. Fields, in order: V gene, J gene, D gene, clone size, CDR3 DNA, CDR3 protein. D genes are given only for firm matches. Expanded clones are given a class, and other clones once, few, many or no size at all.

TRBV6-6	TRBJ1-1	.	.	TGTGCCAGCAGTCCTTGGCCGGGACAAGTGATGAACACTGAAGCTTTCTTT	CASSPWPGQVMNTEAFF
TRBV10-1	TRBJ1-6	.	.	TGCGCCCCTGAAACGGGACTCCATAATTCACCCCTCCACTTT	CAPETGLHNSPLHF
TRBV4-3	TRBJ2-5	TRBD2	.	TGCGCCAGCAGCCAAATAGCGGGCGGAGAGACCCAGTACTTC	CASSQIAGGETQYF
TRBV28	TRBJ2-5	.	.	TGTGCCAGCAGTTTATTCACGGTAGAGACCCAGTACTTC	CASSLFTVETQYF
TRBV10-3	TRBJ2-5	.	few	TGTGCCACCAAGGGCGTAGGACGTCAAGAGACCCAGTACTTC	CATKGVGRQETQYF
TRBV5-8	TRBJ1-5	.	.	TGTGCCAGCAGCTTGGTCAGGGGCAATCAGCCCCAGCATTTT	CASSLVRGNQPQHF
TRBV29-1	TRBJ2-4	TRBD1	.	TGCAGCGTTGGACAGGGGGGAAACATTCAGTACTTC	CSVGQGGNIQYF
TRBV19	TRBJ2-3	.	.	TGTGCCAGTAGTCATGGTCGGACTTCTGCCCCAGATACGCAGTATTTT	CASSHGRTSAPDTQYF
TRBV9	TRBJ2-3	TRBD2	.	TGTGCCAGCAGCGTCCTTAGCGGGGGCCCCCTAGAGGATACGCAGTATTTT	CASSVLSGGPLEDTQYF
TRBV5-1	TRBJ2-5	TRBD2	.	TGCGCCAGCACCCACGGGGTAGCGGGGAGATTTTCAGGGACCCAGTACTTC	CASTHGVAGRFSGTQYF
TRBV6-5	TRBJ2-4	TRBD2	.	TGTGCCAGCAGACTAGCGGTAGCCAAAAACATTCAGTACTTC	CASRLAVAKNIQYF
TRBV3-1/TRBV3-2	TRBJ1-1	.	.	TGTGCCAGCAGCCTTGGACAGAACATGAACACTGAAGCTTTCTTT	CASSLGQNMNTEAFF
TRBV3-1/TRBV3-2	TRBJ1-2	.	once	TGTGCCAGCAGCCAAGAGGACAGTGACTATGGCTACACCTTC	CASSQEDSDYGYTF
TRBV7-6	TRBJ1-2	.	.	TGTGCCAGCAGCGCGGATTCGGGGGCGCTTAACTATGGCTACACCTTC	CASSADSGALNYGYTF
TRBV6-6	TRBJ2-1	TRBD1	.	TGTGCCATTAGGGACAGGGGGCCCTACAATGAGCAGTTCTTC	CAIRDRGPYNEQFF
TRBV9	TRBJ1-2	.	.	TGTGCCAGCAGCTTCCAAGAGGGACGAGGTAACTATGGCTACACCTTC	CASSFQEGRGNYGYTF
TRBV13	TRBJ2-2	.	.	TGTGCCAGCAGCGGACTGGGTCCCGGGGAGCTGTTTTTT	CASSGLGPGELFF
TRBV12-3/TRBV12-4	TRBJ1-1	.	.	TGTGCCAGCAGTTTGAGGTCTGAAGCTTTCTTT	CASSLRSEAFF
TRBV6-5	TRBJ2-2	.	.	TGTGCCACCAAGGGTAACACCGGGGAGCTGTTTTTT	CATKGNTGELFF
TRBV4-3	TRBJ1-6	.	.	TGCGCCAGCAGCCAAGACCAGGGGATAGGGTCCTATAATTCACCCCTCCACTTT	CASSQDQGIGSYNSPLHF
TRBV18	TRBJ1-5	.	.	TGTGCCAGCTCATCGAACGGCAATCAGCCCCAGCATTTT	CASSSNGNQPQHF
TRBV5-4	TRBJ1-2	TRBD1	.	TGTGCCAGCAGCTTCAGGGGGGGACATGGCTACACCTTC	CASSFRGGHGYTF
TRBV10-3	TRBJ2-7	.	.	TGTGCCATCAGTGCGGGACAACTCTACGAGCAGTACTTC	CAISAGQLYEQYF
TRBV5-1	TRBJ2-6	TRBD2	.	TGCGCCAGCAGCGGCGGGAGTCTCAGGGTCCTGACTTTC	CASSGGSLRVLTF
TRBV7-9	TRBJ2-6	TRBD1	once	TGTGCCAGCAGCGTGGGACGGGACAGTACTGGGGCCAACGTCCTGACTTTC	CASSVGRDSTGANVLTF
TRBV28	TRBJ1-2	.	.	TGTGCCAGCAATTTAATGAACTATGGCTACACCTTC	CASNLMNYGYTF
TRBV5-6	TRBJ1-5	.	.	TGTGCCAGCAGCTTGGGTTGGGTCGGCAATCAGCCCCAGCATTTT	CASSLGWVGNQPQHF
TRBV13	TRBJ1-1	.	.	TGTGCCAGCAGCTTAGATCTGGGGACCATGAACACTGAAGCTTTCTTT	CASSLDLGTMNTEAFF
TRBV7-2	TRBJ2-7	TRBD2	.	TGTGCCATAGAAGACCGCAAGCGGGGCTACGAGCAGTACTTC	CAIEDRKRGYEQYF
TRBV15	TRBJ1-5	.	.	TGTGCCACCGGTTCAATGTATAGCAATCAGCCCCAGCATTTT	CATGSMYSNQPQHF
TRBV7-2	TRBJ2-5	TRBD2	.	TGTGCCAGCAGCTTACTAGCGGGAGCAGCAAGAGAGACCCAGTACTTC	CASSLLAGAARETQYF
TRBV5-1	TRBJ2-1	.	.	TGCGCCAGCAGCTTGAATTCAGGGGACAATGAGCAGTTCTTC	CASSLNSGDNEQFF
TRBV6-1	TRBJ1-5	TRBD1	.	TGTGCCAGCAGTGTCTGGGGACAGGGACACAATCAGCCCCAGCATTTT	CASSVWGQGHNQPQHF
TRBV12-3/TRBV12-4	TRBJ1-1	.	few	TGTGCCAGCAGTTTGGGGGCGAACACTGAAGCTTTCTTT	CASSLGANTEAFF
TRBV7-9	TRBJ2-7	.	.	TGTGCCAGCAGCCCCCTCGGGGGCTACGAGCAGTACTTC	CASSPLGGYEQYF
TRBV7-2	TRBJ2-4	.	.	TGTGCCAGCAGCTTTCGACACACACTAGCCAAAAACATTCAGTACTTC	CASSFRHTLAKNIQYF
TRBV9	TRBJ2-7	TRBD2	.	TGTGCCAGCAGCGTAGCCCGGACTAGCGACGGTCTTCACTTC	CASSVARTSDGLHF
TRBV5-1	TRBJ1-1	TRBD1	few	TGCGCCAGCAGCCGGGACAGGGACGGTGAAGCTTTCTTT	CASSRDRDGEAFF
TRBV27	TRBJ1-1	.	.	TGTGCCAGCAGTATAGGGATGGGTACTGAAGCTTTCTTT	CASSIGMGTEAFF
TRBV5-1	TRBJ2-1	.	.	TGCGCCAGCAGCCGGGACTCGCCCAGGAGCTCCTACAATGAGCAGTTCTTC	CASSRDSPRSSYNEQFF
TRBV5-4	TRBJ1-1	.	.	TGTGCCAGTAGCTTGGATTTGGCGAACACTGAAGCTTTCTTT	CASSLDLANTEAFF
TRBV6-2/TRBV6-3	TRBJ2-2	.	.	TGTGCCAGCAGTCGAGACACAAACACCGGGGAGCTGTTTTTT	CASSRDTNTGELFF
TRBV7-2	TRBJ1-5	TRBD1	.	TGTGCCAGCAGCTCGGACAGGGATAATCAGCCCCAGCATTTT	CASSSDRDNQPQHF
TRBV11-2	TRBJ2-3	.	.	TGTGCCAGCAGCTTGCAGGCTGGGGGCACAGATACGCAGTATTTT	CASSLQAGGTDTQYF
TRBV28	TRBJ1-5	.	.	TGTGCCAGCAGCCTACAGGGAACCCGATGGTCCCAGCATTTT	CASSLQGTRWSQHF
TRBV7-9	TRBJ2-1	.	.	TGTGCCAGCAGCCCCCGGGGGAACTCCGGAAATGAGCAGTTCTTC	CASSPRGNSGNEQFF
TRBV10-3	TRBJ1-1	.	.	TGTGCCATCAGTGAGCAGGTCCGGACTGAAGCTTTCTTT	CAISEQVRTEAFF
TRBV2	TRBJ2-7	.	.	TGTGCCAGCAGCGGGGTTGGGGGAATCGAGCAGTACTTC	CASSGVGGIEQYF
TRBV7-9	TRBJ2-1	.	.	TGTGCCAGCAGCGCTCCCGGGACGGAGTACAATGAGCAGTTCTTC	CASSAPGTEYNEQFF
TRBV5-8	TRBJ1-6	.	.	TGTGCCAGCAGCTTGGCACATAATAATTCACCCCTCCACTTT	CASSLAHNNSPLHF
TRBV6-1	TRBJ2-7	TRBD1	.	TGTGCCAGCAGTGATTTCGCCGGGACAGGGGATCGCGAGCAGTACTTC	CASSDFAGTGDREQYF
TRBV6-5	TRBJ2-2	.	.	TGTGCCAGCAAAGACGGGAACACCGGGGAGCTGTTTTTT	CASKDGNTGELFF
TRBV12-3/TRBV12-4	TRBJ1-2	.	once	TGTGCCAGCAGCGAAGGGCGTAATGGCTACACCTTC	CASSEGRNGYTF
TRBV7-9	TRBJ1-2	.	few	TGTGCCAGCAGCTTAGTCGTCAGTAACTATGGCTACACCTTC	CASSLVVSNYGYTF
TRBV18	TRBJ1-6	TRBD1	.	TGTGCCAGCTCACACCGGACAGGGGAGAAACATTCACCCCTCCACTTT	CASSHRTGEKHSPLHF